The 23 T cell receptor beta chains below were found in one sample sequenced in a study of blood T cell repertoires in COVID-19. The method was immunoSEQ multiplex PCR; TCRdb's version includes in-frame clones alone and lacks a portion of them. Of some 170,000 clones listed, roughly 82% were seen once; the top ten hold 8.4%. Sequencing was done on a sample of peripheral blood. The receptor source for this set is a woman in her seventies with acute or convalescent COVID-19.

The chain joins TRBV27 to TRBJ1-1, with 12 bases that match TRBD1. Germline assignment: CDR1 MNHEY and CDR2 SMNVEV (reference sequence). The length of the CDR3 is 15 residues. Trimming at V came to 5 bases and at J to 5 bases, leaving 6 bases not matched to a gene. The CDR3 protein is CASSLGTGGWTEAFF. In nucleotides, the CDR3 is TGTGCCAGCAGTCTAGGGACAGGGGGCTGGACTGAAGCTTTCTTT.

The chain joins TRBV7-9 to TRBJ2-1; TRBD2 matches at 8 bases. The CDR3 has 16 amino acids. After removal of 2 bases from V and 2 bases from J, the junction contained 5 bases not matched to a gene. CDR1 and CDR2 (germline): SEHNR, FQNEAQ (reference sequence). DNA of the CDR3: TGTGCCAGCAGCTTATGGCGGGGGGTTACCTACAATGAGCAGTTCTTC. Translating it yields CASSLWRGVTYNEQFF.

The table lists this clone with a few counts. The V gene is TRBV6-2 or TRBV6-3, the J gene TRBJ2-1; 11 positions match TRBD2. CDR1 is MNHEY, CDR2 SVGEGT, per germline. The junction had 9 bases not matched to a gene; V was cut back by 2 bases and J by 6 bases. The length of the CDR3 is 17 residues. The CDR3 region is CASSYRLAGRGLNEQFF. In DNA, the CDR3 is TGTGCCAGCAGTTACCGACTAGCGGGAAGGGGCCTCAATGAGCAGTTCTTC.

Written as DNA, the CDR3 is TGTGCCAGCAGTTACGGACTCATGACCGGGGAGCTGTTTTTT. This encodes CASSYGLMTGELFF. The chain joins TRBV6-6 to TRBJ2-2; maybe TRBD2 (5 bases). Deletions cut 2 bases from V and 5 bases from J, with 9 bases between. Germline V gene data show CDR1 as MNHNY and CDR2 as SVGAGI (reference sequence). This CDR3 has 14 amino acids.

V gene TRBV12-2 combines with J gene TRBJ1-3. TRBV12-2 is deemed a pseudogene. The CDR3 length is 16 residues. The CDR3 protein is CASRAIPNGGRGTIYF. The CDR3 bases are TGTGCAAGTCGCGCGATCCCGAACGGGGGGCGCGGCACCATATATTTT.

The gene calls are TRBV7-8 and TRBJ1-1, with no clear D. CDR1 SGHVS and CDR2 FQNEAQ come from the germline V gene. V lost 3 bases and J lost 5, with 16 bases in between. This CDR3 has 15 amino acids. The CDR3 nucleotides read TGTGCCAGCAGCTTGGGGAGGCAGCGGAAGACTGAAGCTTTCTTT. Amino acid sequence: CASSLGRQRKTEAFF.

In DNA, the CDR3 is TGTGCCTGGAGTGTGACAGGTGGGGGAGCTTTCTTT. This gives the protein CAWSVTGGGAFF. This chain uses TRBV30 with TRBJ1-1, with D perhaps matching TRBD1 (6 bases). The germline V gene has CDR1 GTSNPN and CDR2 SVGIG (reference sequence). The ends were cut back, 0 bases at V and 10 bases at J, with 12 bases in the middle. This CDR3 has 12 residues.

The chain combines TRBV2 with TRBJ2-3, with D perhaps TRBD1 (5 bases). The CDR3 totals 14 residues. CDR1 and CDR2 (germline): SNHLY, FYNNEI. The V and J ends lost 2 bases and 4 bases respectively, with 10 bases between them. The CDR3 DNA is TGTGCCAGCAGTGAAAGCCCGACAGCAGATACGCAGTATTTT. Translating gives CASSESPTADTQYF.

The chain couples TRBV7-2 to TRBJ2-3; 7 nucleotides agree with TRBD1. This CDR3 region has 14 residues. Trimming at V came to 5 bases and at J to 4 bases, leaving 6 bases not matched to a gene. CDR1 and CDR2 (germline): SGHTA, FQGNSA. CDR3 region: CASSEQGRADTQYF. The CDR3 DNA reads TGTGCCAGCAGCGAACAGGGGAGAGCAGATACGCAGTATTTT.

The table lists this clone with a few counts. The chain joins TRBV25-1 to TRBJ2-1, with D maybe TRBD1 (6 bases). The CDR3 has 16 residues. The V end was cut by 3 bases, the J end by 7 bases, with 19 bases between. Looked up from germline, CDR1 is MGHDK and CDR2 is SYGVNS. The CDR3 loop reads CASSDTQGERGNEQFF. Here the CDR3 DNA reads TGTGCCAGCAGTGACACACAGGGCGAGAGGGGTAATGAGCAGTTCTTC.

This rearrangement joins TRBV6-5 to TRBJ1-6; D gene ambiguous. Germline loops: CDR1 MNHEY, CDR2 SVGAGI. V gave up 3 bases and J gave up 10 bases, with 16 bases separating them. CDR3 size: 15 residues. The CDR3 is CASSYEAASRSPLHF. The CDR3 DNA follows: TGTGCCAGCAGTTATGAGGCAGCCTCGCGGTCACCCCTCCACTTT.

This sequence joins TRBV3-1 (or the pseudogene TRBV3-2) and TRBJ1-5; 7 bases agree with TRBD1. V shed 2 bases and J 8 bases; nucleotides not matched to a gene: 9. The CDR3 has 15 amino acids. Germline assignment: CDR1 LGHDT and CDR2 YNNKEL (reference sequence). The CDR3 reads CASSQQGQMIEPQHF. The CDR3 DNA reads as TGTGCCAGCAGCCAACAGGGACAGATGATTGAGCCCCAGCATTTT.

V gene TRBV6-6 combines with J gene TRBJ1-3; D is ambiguous. The germline V gene has CDR1 MNHNY and CDR2 SVGAGI (reference sequence). V dropped 6 bases and J dropped 1 base, with 4 bases sitting between them. CDR3 length: 12 residues. CDR3 sequence reads: CASSPSGNTIYF. The CDR3, as DNA: TGTGCCAGCAGCCCGTCTGGAAACACCATATATTTT.

The chain is built from TRBV2 and TRBJ2-1, with 7 bases aligning to TRBD1. V was pared by 9 bases and J by 7 bases, with 12 bases of the junction left unmatched. The length of the CDR3 is 14 residues. CDR1 SNHLY and CDR2 FYNNEI come from the germline V gene. The CDR3 DNA reads as TGTGCCAGTAACCTTCTGCAACAGGGGAATGAGCAGTTCTTC. Amino acids: CASNLLQQGNEQFF. Combining the CDR3 with reference TRBV2 and TRBJ2-1 gives the whole variable domain EPEVTQTPSHQVTQMGQEVILRCVPISNHLYFYWYRQILGQKVEFLVSFYNNEISEKSEIFDDQFSVERPDGSNFTLKIRSTKLEDSAMYFCASNLLQQGNEQFFGPGTRLTVL.

The V gene is TRBV25-1, the J gene TRBJ1-6, with D possibly TRBD1 on 6 matching bases. V lost 5 bases to trimming and J lost 5 bases, with 16 bases between them. Germline V gives CDR1 MGHDK, CDR2 SYGVNS. The CDR3 runs to 16 residues. As DNA, the CDR3 is TGTGCCAGCAGTCAAACAGGGTTCGAGGATAATTCACCCCTCCACTTT. Protein sequence: CASSQTGFEDNSPLHF.

The chain is built from TRBV5-8 and TRBJ2-5, with 9 bases lining up with TRBD2. From germline, CDR1 is SGHTS and CDR2 YDEGEE. The CDR3 contains 15 residues. Unmatched junction bases numbered 7, after V lost 5 bases and J lost 2 bases. CDR3 DNA sequence: TGTGCCAGCAGACCCGGGACTAGCCCACAAGAGACCCAGTACTTC. Translation gives CASRPGTSPQETQYF. The entire variable domain, with the rest obtained from reference TRBV5-8 and TRBJ2-5, is as follows: EAGVTQSPTHLIKTRGQQATLRCSPISGHTSVYWYQQALGLGLQFLLWYDEGEERNRGNFPPRFSGRQFPNYSSELNVNALELEDSALYLCASRPGTSPQETQYFGPGTRLLVL.

The table lists this clone with a few counts. The V call is TRBV3-1 (or the pseudogene TRBV3-2), the J call TRBJ1-1; 8 nucleotides line up with TRBD1. Germline V lookup: CDR1 LGHDT, CDR2 YNNKEL (reference sequence). This CDR3 contains 13 residues. V lost 6 bases and J lost 5; bases outside the gene matches: 5. The CDR3 is CASSQGAMTEAFF. The DNA for the CDR3 is TGTGCCAGCAGTCAGGGGGCGATGACTGAAGCTTTCTTT.

The chain combines TRBV9 with TRBJ1-4, with TRBD1 matching over 7 bases. Germline loops: CDR1 SGDLS, CDR2 YYNGEE. Germline trimming cut 3 bases from V and 8 bases from J; bases unmatched to any gene: 10. This CDR3 comprises 15 residues. CDR3 region: CASSALDRVGEKLFF. The DNA for the CDR3 is TGTGCCAGCAGCGCGCTCGACAGGGTAGGCGAAAAACTGTTTTTT.

V gene TRBV19 combines with J gene TRBJ1-1; D gene uncertain. Per germline, CDR1 LNHDA and CDR2 SQIVND (reference sequence). The CDR3 consists of 15 residues. V lost 6 bases, J lost 4 bases, and 18 bases lay in between. CDR3 sequence (DNA): TGTGCCAGTAGGATTAGCCACTTTGCTCCCACTGAAGCTTTCTTT. Translation gives CASRISHFAPTEAFF.

The chain combines TRBV4-2 with TRBJ2-1; D may be TRBD2 (6 bases). V was pared by 0 bases and J by 5 bases, with 11 bases between. CDR3 length: 15 amino acids. CDR1 and CDR2 from the germline V gene are LGHNA and YNFKEQ. DNA of the CDR3: TGTGCCAGCAGCCAAGAGACTAGACGGGACAATGAGCAGTTCTTC. Protein: CASSQETRRDNEQFF.

The chain couples TRBV24-1 to TRBJ2-2; 9 bases align to TRBD1. Trimming cost V 5 bases and J 9 bases; bases outside gene matches: 9. CDR3 length: 15 amino acids. Per germline, CDR1 KGHDR and CDR2 SFDVKD. The CDR3 here is CATSAPGQGIWELFF. Written as DNA, the CDR3 is TGTGCCACCAGTGCTCCGGGACAGGGAATCTGGGAGCTGTTTTTT.

This chain links TRBV7-3 with TRBJ1-1; a possible D gene is TRBD1 (5 bases). Trimming pared 2 bases from V and 4 bases from J, leaving 8 bases between. Germline assignment: CDR1 SGHTA and CDR2 FQGTGA. The CDR3 is made up of 13 amino acids. CDR3 DNA: TGTGCCAGCAGCTTATCAGGGTCCACTGAAGCTTTCTTT. Encoded protein: CASSLSGSTEAFF.

The CDR3 loop is CSASFGTSTDTQYF. CDR3 nucleotide sequence: TGCAGTGCTAGTTTCGGGACAAGCACAGATACGCAGTATTTT. The J gene is TRBJ2-3, the V gene TRBV20-1; D is perhaps TRBD1 (6 bases). The V end was cut by 3 bases, the J end by 0 bases, with 10 bases between. The CDR3 consists of 14 residues. Germline V gene lookup returns CDR1 DFQATT and CDR2 SNEGSKA (reference sequence).